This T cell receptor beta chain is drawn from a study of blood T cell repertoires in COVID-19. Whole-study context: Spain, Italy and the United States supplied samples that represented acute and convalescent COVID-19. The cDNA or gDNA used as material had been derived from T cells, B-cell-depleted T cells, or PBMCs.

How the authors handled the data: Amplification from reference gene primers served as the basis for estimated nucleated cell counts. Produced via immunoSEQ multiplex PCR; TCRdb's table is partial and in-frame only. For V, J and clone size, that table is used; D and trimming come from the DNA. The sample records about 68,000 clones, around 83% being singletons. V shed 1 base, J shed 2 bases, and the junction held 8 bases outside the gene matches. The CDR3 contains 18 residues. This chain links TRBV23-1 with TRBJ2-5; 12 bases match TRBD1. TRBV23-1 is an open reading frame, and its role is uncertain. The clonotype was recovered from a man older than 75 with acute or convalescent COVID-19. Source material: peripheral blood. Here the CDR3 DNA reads TGCGCCAGCAGTCAATTTCTCTGGGACAGGGGGCGGCAAGAGACCCAGTACTTC. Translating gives CASSQFLWDRGRQETQYF.